This entry concerns a single T cell receptor (beta chain). Its cognate antigen has yet to be identified. No per-base quality is available; no much larger clone lies one base away. This record belongs to a study of blood T cell repertoires in COVID-19 (dated by TCRdb to about 2020). Describing the broader study: Samples from collaborators originated in the United States, Italy and Spain and spanned both the acute and convalescent phases of COVID-19. The prospective study material was composed of cDNA or gDNA derived from T cells, B-cell-depleted T cells, or PBMCs. Deeply sampled blood TCRbeta repertoires from subjects exposed to, actively infected with, or recovered from COVID-19 were included in the dataset. The repertoires were made available in a free public database intended to serve as a resource for research on the immune response to SARS-CoV-2. The samples were drawn from two sources: the first 160 participants of the ongoing ImmuneRACE study, and fewer than 1,500 subjects contributed by 6 global collaborators. Sample metadata almost always included a de-identified subject ID, COVID-19 status, age in years and sex. HLA class I and class II types, where available, came from metadata supplied by the sample provider rather than from assay-based typing.

The germline V end is reduced by 3 bases and the J end by 4 bases; junction bases left unmatched: 0. CDR1 is given as SEHNR and CDR2 as FQNEAQ, both from the germline V gene (reference sequence). The CDR3 goes from the cysteine to the phenylalanine over 13 residues. The sequence is cut down to CDR3 DNA, 39 bases in frame from base 1. Points the paper makes about the study in general: How much clinical and demographic metadata was included differed by source and by participant, and the metadata was provided uncurated.

The immunoSEQ Assay, a bias-controlled multiplex PCR, was used to amplify TCRbeta CDR3 regions from genomic DNA. The authors processed their data as follows. Within the assay, amplification of reference gene primers was used to estimate how many nucleated cells each sample contained. Sequence reads were collapsed and filtered to measure the absolute abundance of every unique TCRbeta CDR3 rearrangement. Productive Simpson clonality was computed per sample as the square root of Simpson's diversity index over productive rearrangements. TCRdb retrieved this table from immuneACCESS and kept in-frame rearrangements only. Not all clones are present; in checked studies, unresolved V genes account for under half, and no reason is known for the remainder. V and J calls and clone size are given by that table; D and trimming were obtained from the DNA. In this sample the table shows hundreds of thousands of clones, more than 75% of which occur a single time. The ten largest clones capture roughly 2% of the sample.

Participants in the prospective study were enrolled through a virtual design, were aged roughly 18 to 100 years, and lived in roughly 26 United States geographic areas. Cohort assignment in the prospective study relied on participant-reported clinical history from a screening survey and a study questionnaire. Recovered participants in ImmuneRACE Cohort 3 were defined as having two consecutive negative NP/OP PCR tests, clearance from a healthcare professional, or resolution of symptoms. Mobile phlebotomists in the prospective study collected whole blood, serum and a nasopharyngeal or oropharyngeal swab from every participant. Additional blood draws and questionnaires over an approximately 2-month period could optionally be provided by prospective study participants. Before DNA extraction, blood samples from the prospective study were shipped at room temperature or frozen.

The sequencing input was PBMCs or T cells enriched from blood (not recorded which). This clonotype was obtained from a woman between 50 and 59 years old who had recovered from COVID-19. The chain uses TRBV7-9 and TRBJ1-1; 9 nucleotides in the junction match TRBD1. The DNA reads as follows: TGTGCCAGCAGCTTGGACAGGGGCACTGAAGCTTTCTTT. This sequence encodes CASSLDRGTEAFF.